Below, 18 T cell receptor beta chains from the same sample are listed, as sequenced in a study of cytomegalovirus exposure and HLA in healthy donors. Use of 60 Vbeta and 13 Jbeta primers characterized the PCR. Only in-frame clones appear in the TCRdb table, and some are missing; sequencing was by immunoSEQ multiplex PCR. Recorded for this sample: 95,000 to 150,000 clones. The sequenced sample was PBMCs. These receptors came from a man aged 18-30 years in good health and CMV-seronegative.

This sequence joins TRBV30 and TRBJ1-4; D is ambiguous. There are 14 residues in the CDR3. The germline V gene encodes CDR1 GTSNPN and CDR2 SVGIG (reference sequence). Between the trimmed V and J ends, which lost 0 bases and 8 bases, there was a span of 13 bases. DNA of the CDR3: TGTGCCTGGAGTGTATTCTCGGGATACGAAAAACTGTTTTTT. It specifies CAWSVFSGYEKLFF.

The chain combines TRBV6-1 with TRBJ1-1; TRBD1 matches 7 bases. V gave up 4 bases and J gave up 2 bases; unmatched junction bases: 4. This CDR3 is built from 14 residues. Germline V CDR1 and CDR2: MNHNS, SASEGT. For the CDR3, the DNA is TGTGCCAGCAGTGCGGGACAGCTAAACACTGAAGCTTTCTTT. Protein product: CASSAGQLNTEAFF.

The chain employs TRBV5-4 and TRBJ1-5; 9 nucleotides align to TRBD1. This CDR3 has 15 residues. The trim removed 4 bases at V and 6 bases at J, leaving 8 bases unmatched. The V gene's germline CDR1 is SGHNT and CDR2 YYREEE (reference sequence). In DNA, the CDR3 is TGTGCCAGCAGCCGGGACAGGGAGGCGAGTCAGCCCCAGCATTTT. The encoded protein is CASSRDREASQPQHF.

The gene calls are TRBV6-1 and TRBJ1-4; D is unresolved. The germline gives CDR1 MNHNS, CDR2 SASEGT. Trimming took 3 bases from V and 8 from J, leaving 10 bases between them. The CDR3 loop spans 13 amino acids. This CDR3 reads CASSDGKQEKLFF. The CDR3 DNA sequence: TGTGCCAGCAGTGACGGGAAGCAGGAAAAACTGTTTTTT.

The chain joins TRBV7-9 to TRBJ2-5, with TRBD1 matching over 8 bases. Matching the DNA end better, TRBJ2-7 makes the J call doubtful. Germline V gene sequence: CDR1 SEHNR, CDR2 FQNEAQ (reference sequence). The CDR3 contains 15 residues. CDR3 bases: TGTGCCAGCAGCCCCGGGACAGGAGCCTCCTACGAGCAGTACTTC. It translates to CASSPGTGASYEQYF.

V usage is TRBV6-5 and J usage is TRBJ1-5; 8 nucleotides match TRBD1. CDR3 length: 15 amino acids. Looked up from germline, CDR1 is MNHEY and CDR2 is SVGAGI. V was pared by 6 bases and J by 7 bases, with 11 bases of the junction left unmatched. The CDR3 spells CASREDRATGQPQHF. The CDR3 DNA reads TGTGCCAGCAGAGAGGACAGGGCCACAGGACAGCCCCAGCATTTT.

The rearrangement joins TRBV25-1 to TRBJ1-2, with D maybe TRBD1 (6 bases). Trimming shortened V by 6 bases and J by 0 bases, and 14 bases separated the two germline ends. Germline values: CDR1 MGHDK, CDR2 SYGVNS. The CDR3 consists of 15 residues. The CDR3 loop reads CASRGTHDANYGYTF. CDR3 sequence (DNA): TGTGCCAGCAGGGGGACACACGACGCTAACTATGGCTACACCTTC.

About this clone itself: Relative to the germline gene, one junction end is altered; a read error may explain this. This chain joins TRBV4-1 and TRBJ1-2; D remains ambiguous. From germline, CDR1 is MGHRA and CDR2 YSYEKL. The length of the CDR3 is 13 residues. CDR3 in amino acids: CASSRNSQRSTFF. For the CDR3, the DNA is TGCGCCAGCAGCCGGAATTCCCAGCGGTCGACTTTCTTC.

The CDR3 DNA sequence: TGTGCCAGCAGTCACGAGACCCGGGGAACGCAGTATTTT. Translated: CASSHETRGTQYF. The chain joins TRBV6-5 to TRBJ2-3; a possible D gene is TRBD2 (5 bases). The CDR3 is 13 residues long. V was pared by 5 bases and J by 9 bases, with 15 bases between. CDR1 MNHEY and CDR2 SVGAGI come from the germline V gene.

With respect to this clone: Additional DNA sequences in this sample encode the identical CDR3. The V gene is TRBV7-2, the J gene TRBJ2-7, with TRBD2 identical over 13 bases. From germline, CDR1 is SGHTA and CDR2 FQGNSA. The V and J ends lost 4 bases and 4 bases, in that order; junction bases with no gene match: 1. This CDR3 has 14 residues. CDR3 region: CASSWTSGSYEQYF. CDR3 coding DNA: TGTGCCAGCAGCTGGACTAGCGGGAGTTACGAGCAGTACTTC.

This sequence joins TRBV15 and TRBJ1-6; TRBD1 matches 8 bases. This CDR3 is built from 19 residues. With 3 bases clipped from V and 0 bases from J, the junction kept 10 bases outside the gene matches. Germline V gene data show CDR1 as LNHNV and CDR2 as YYDKDF (reference sequence). The DNA for the CDR3 is TGTGCCACCAGCAGGGGGACAGGACATGGGAGCTCCTATAATTCACCCCTCCACTTT. This translates into CATSRGTGHGSSYNSPLHF.

The chain joins TRBV19 to TRBJ2-7; D is undetermined. V shed 3 bases and J shed 2 bases, with 11 bases lying between them. Germline values: CDR1 LNHDA, CDR2 SQIVND (reference sequence). This CDR3 spans 14 amino acids. The DNA of the CDR3 is TGTGCCAGTAGTATTCTAGGCCAGCCCTACGAGCAGTACTTC. Protein: CASSILGQPYEQYF.

The rearrangement joins TRBV6-5 to TRBJ2-1; tentative D call: TRBD2 (6 bases). This CDR3 has 15 amino acids. Germline CDR1 is MNHEY and CDR2 is SVGAGI. V was clipped by 3 bases and J by 7 bases, with 16 bases between them. In nucleotides, the CDR3 is TGTGCCAGCAGTTATTCCACCGGGACTCAGAATGAGCAGTTCTTC. This sequence encodes CASSYSTGTQNEQFF.

This chain links TRBV6-1 with TRBJ2-7, with 7 bases aligning to TRBD2. The CDR3 is 16 amino acids. Germline CDR1 reads MNHNS; CDR2 reads SASEGT. V was pared by 0 bases and J by 3 bases, with 8 bases of the junction left unmatched. Here the CDR3 reads CASSEAGSGANYEQYF. The CDR3 bases are TGTGCCAGCAGTGAAGCGGGGAGCGGGGCAAACTACGAGCAGTACTTC.

The chain employs TRBV18 and TRBJ1-1, with D possibly being TRBD1 (6 bases). This CDR3 is 15 amino acids long. Trimming shortened V by 3 bases and J by 3 bases, and 14 bases separated the two germline ends. CDR1 KGHSH and CDR2 LQKENI come from the germline V gene. CDR3 in amino acids: CASSPGAGEYTEAFF. The CDR3 DNA reads as TGTGCCAGCTCACCGGGGGCAGGGGAGTACACTGAAGCTTTCTTT.

This sequence joins TRBV7-2 and TRBJ2-5; 8 bases match TRBD1. V lost 5 bases and J lost 1; bases outside the gene matches: 3. In germline, CDR1 is SGHTA, CDR2 FQGNSA. This CDR3 comprises 14 residues. In DNA form, the CDR3 reads TGTGCCAGCAGCCAGGGGGCATCCCAAGAGACCCAGTACTTC. Amino acid sequence: CASSQGASQETQYF.

V gene TRBV25-1 combines with J gene TRBJ1-2; TRBD1 is a possible D gene (5 bases). Germline V gene sequence: CDR1 MGHDK, CDR2 SYGVNS. Trimming pared 4 bases from V and 3 bases from J, leaving 6 bases between. This CDR3 spans 12 amino acids. For the CDR3, the DNA is TGTGCCAGCAGTGGGGGCGACTATGGCTACACCTTC. Residues: CASSGGDYGYTF.

The rearrangement joins TRBV4-1 to TRBJ1-1; D gene ambiguous. CDR3 size: 19 residues. Between the trimmed V and J ends, which lost 4 bases and 1 base, there was a span of 25 bases. The V gene's germline CDR1 is MGHRA and CDR2 YSYEKL. In nucleotides, the CDR3 is TGCGCCAGCAGCCGAATACCTTTTCCGGGCAGGACTTGGAACACTGAAGCTTTCTTT. It yields the protein CASSRIPFPGRTWNTEAFF.